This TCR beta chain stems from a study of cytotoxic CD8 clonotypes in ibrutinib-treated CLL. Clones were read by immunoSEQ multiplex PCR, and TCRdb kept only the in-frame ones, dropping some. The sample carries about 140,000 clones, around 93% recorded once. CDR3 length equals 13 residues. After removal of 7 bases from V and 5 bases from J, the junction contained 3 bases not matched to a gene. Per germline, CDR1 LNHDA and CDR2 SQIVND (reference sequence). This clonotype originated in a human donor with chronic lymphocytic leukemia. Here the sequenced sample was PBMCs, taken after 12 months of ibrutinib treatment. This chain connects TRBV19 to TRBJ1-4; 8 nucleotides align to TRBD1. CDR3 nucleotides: TGTGCCAGTAACAGGGGGGTGAATGAAAAACTGTTTTTT. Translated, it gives CASNRGVNEKLFF. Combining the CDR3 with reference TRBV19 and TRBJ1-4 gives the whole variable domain DGGITQSPKYLFRKEGQNVTLSCEQNLNHDAMYWYRQDPGQGLRLIYYSQIVNDFQKGDIAEGYSVSREKKESFPLTVTSAQKNPTAFYLCASNRGVNEKLFFGSGTQLSVL.